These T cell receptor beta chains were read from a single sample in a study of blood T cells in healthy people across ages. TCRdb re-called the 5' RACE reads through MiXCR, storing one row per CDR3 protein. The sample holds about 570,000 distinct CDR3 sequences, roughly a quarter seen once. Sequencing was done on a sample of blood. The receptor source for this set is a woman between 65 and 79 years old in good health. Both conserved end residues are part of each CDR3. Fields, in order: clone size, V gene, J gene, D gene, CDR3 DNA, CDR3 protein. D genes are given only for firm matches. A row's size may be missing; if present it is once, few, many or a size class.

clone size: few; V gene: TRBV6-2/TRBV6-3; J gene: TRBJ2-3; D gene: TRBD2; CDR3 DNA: TGTGCCAGCAGGAATAGCGGGGGAACAGATACGCAGTATTTT; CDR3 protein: CASRNSGGTDTQYF
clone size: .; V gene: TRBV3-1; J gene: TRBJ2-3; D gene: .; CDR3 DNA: TGTGCCGGCAGACCGACTAGTTCTAAGGATACGCAGTATTTT; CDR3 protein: CAGRPTSSKDTQYF
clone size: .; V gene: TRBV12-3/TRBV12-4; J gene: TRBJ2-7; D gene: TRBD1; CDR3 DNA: TGTGCCAGCAGTTCGACAGGGGTTCTCTCCTACGAGCAGTACTTC; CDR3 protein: CASSSTGVLSYEQYF
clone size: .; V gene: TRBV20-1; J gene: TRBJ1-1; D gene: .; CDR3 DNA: TGCAGTGCTAGAGAGGACGGTCTGAACACTGAAGCTTTCTTT; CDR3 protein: CSAREDGLNTEAFF
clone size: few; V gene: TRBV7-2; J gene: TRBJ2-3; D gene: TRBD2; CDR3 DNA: TGTGCCAGCAGCTTAGGTGCTAGCGGGGGGGCCGATACGCAGTATTTT; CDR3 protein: CASSLGASGGADTQYF
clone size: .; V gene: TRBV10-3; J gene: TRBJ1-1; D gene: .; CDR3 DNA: TGTGCCATCAGAGGCACAGTAGACTATAACACTGAAGCTTTCTTT; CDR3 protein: CAIRGTVDYNTEAFF
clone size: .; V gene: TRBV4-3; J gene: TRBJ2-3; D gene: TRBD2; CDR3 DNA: TGCGCCAGCGGGCGAGCGGGGGTCACAGATACGCAGTATTTT; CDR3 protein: CASGRAGVTDTQYF
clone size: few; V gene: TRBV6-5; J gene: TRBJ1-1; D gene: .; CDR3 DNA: TGTGCCAGCAGTTGGGGGGTTGGGAACACTGAAGCTTTCTTT; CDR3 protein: CASSWGVGNTEAFF
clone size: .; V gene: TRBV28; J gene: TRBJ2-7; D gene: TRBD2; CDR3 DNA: TGTGCCAGCAGACCGGGACTAGCGGCCGAGCAGTACTTC; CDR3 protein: CASRPGLAAEQYF
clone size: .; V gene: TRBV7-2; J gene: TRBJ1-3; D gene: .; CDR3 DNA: TGTGCCAGCCGGGAAAACTCTGGAAACACCATATATTTT; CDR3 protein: CASRENSGNTIYF
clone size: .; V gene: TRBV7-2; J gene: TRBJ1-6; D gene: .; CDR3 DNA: TGTGCCAGCAGCAACTCCTATAATTCACCCCTCCACTTT; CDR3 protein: CASSNSYNSPLHF
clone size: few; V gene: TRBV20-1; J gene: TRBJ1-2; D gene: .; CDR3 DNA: TGCAGTGTACAGACGACAGACTATACTAACTATGGCTACACCTTC; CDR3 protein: CSVQTTDYTNYGYTF
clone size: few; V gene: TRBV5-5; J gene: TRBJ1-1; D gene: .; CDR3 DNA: TGTGCCAGCAGCTTGGCACCGTCCGCTGAAGCTTTCTTT; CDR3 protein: CASSLAPSAEAFF
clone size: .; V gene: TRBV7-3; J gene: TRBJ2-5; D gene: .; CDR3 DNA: TGTGCCAGCAGCCCTAACGGGCCTAGGGGGTTTGCAGAGACCCAGTACTTC; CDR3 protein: CASSPNGPRGFAETQYF
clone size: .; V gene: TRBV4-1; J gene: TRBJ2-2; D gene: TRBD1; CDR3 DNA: TGCGCCAGCAGCCCCCGGACAGGATTCCTTCTCGAGCTGTTTTTT; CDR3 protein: CASSPRTGFLLELFF
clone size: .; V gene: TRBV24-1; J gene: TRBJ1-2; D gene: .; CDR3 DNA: TGTGCCACCGCCGACGGGGCTGGGGGCTACACCTTC; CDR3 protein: CATADGAGGYTF
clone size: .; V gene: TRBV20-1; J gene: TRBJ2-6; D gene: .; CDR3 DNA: TGCAGTGCTCCGAACAGGGCCGGCTCTGGGGCCAACGTCCTGACTTTC; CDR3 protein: CSAPNRAGSGANVLTF
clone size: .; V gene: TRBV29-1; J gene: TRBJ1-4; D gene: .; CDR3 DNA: TGCAGCGTAGGGACGGAACCGACTAATGAAAAACTGTTTTTT; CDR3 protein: CSVGTEPTNEKLFF